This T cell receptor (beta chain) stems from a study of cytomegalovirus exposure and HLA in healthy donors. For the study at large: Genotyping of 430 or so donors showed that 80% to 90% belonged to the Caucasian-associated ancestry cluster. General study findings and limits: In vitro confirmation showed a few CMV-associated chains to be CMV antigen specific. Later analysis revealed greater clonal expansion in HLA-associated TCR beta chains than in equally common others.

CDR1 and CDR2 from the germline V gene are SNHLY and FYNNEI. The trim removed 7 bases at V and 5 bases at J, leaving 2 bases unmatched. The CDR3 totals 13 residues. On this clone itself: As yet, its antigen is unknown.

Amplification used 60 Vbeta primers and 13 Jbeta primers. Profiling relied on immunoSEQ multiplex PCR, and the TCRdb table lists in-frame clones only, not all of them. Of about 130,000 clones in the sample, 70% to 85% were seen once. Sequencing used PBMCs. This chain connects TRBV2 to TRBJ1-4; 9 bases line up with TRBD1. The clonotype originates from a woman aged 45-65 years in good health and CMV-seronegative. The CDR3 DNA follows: TGTGCCAGCATCGACAGGGGGAATGAAAAACTGTTTTTT. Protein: CASIDRGNEKLFF.